This T cell receptor beta chain was sequenced during a study of shared clonotypes between healthy human individuals. As concerns this clone: Its target is unknown.

HIV-negative, healthy adults without recent acute infections or vaccinations were the donors. Every contributor of samples was a Caucasian grown-up residing in Nashville, Tennessee. In germline, CDR1 is SGHDN, CDR2 FVKESK. V lost 3 bases and J lost 7; bases outside the gene matches: 6. There are 15 residues in the CDR3. Using roughly 200 ng DNA, some 30,000 T cell genomes, the sorted-subset replicate PCRs were run. The assay was immunoSEQ multiplex PCR, and TCRdb's table has in-frame clones only and misses some. Of approximately 1.4 million clones in the sample, approximately 98% were seen once. Findings and caveats of the study: The four-donor shared clonotypes exceeded non-shared clonotypes in generation probability, with non-shared ones scoring lower.

This chain joins TRBV14 and TRBJ1-4; TRBD1 agrees at 9 bases. The sequencing input was naive CD4+ T cells sorted from blood. Subset defined: CD45RA+ positively selected. The receptor was derived from a man in his thirties or forties in good health. The CDR3 DNA is TGTGCCAGCAGCCAGACGACAGGGGGGCTTGAAAAACTGTTTTTT. As protein: CASSQTTGGLEKLFF.